This T cell receptor beta chain was captured by sequencing in a study of T-cell reconstitution after alpha-beta-depleted transplantation in children. J lost 10 bases, V lost 2 bases, and 17 bases had no gene match. There are 17 residues in the CDR3. Germline CDR1 and CDR2: MDHEN and SYDVKM. Preparation of the TCRbeta library was carried out with unique molecular identifiers. TCRdb re-called the PCR reads through MiXCR, storing one row per CDR3 protein. The table has just over 350,000 distinct CDR3 sequences, 13% seen once. This sequence originates from a human donor who donated a stem cell graft to a child with Fanconi anemia. The chain uses TRBV28 and TRBJ2-1; the match to TRBD1 covers 7 bases. The material sequenced was PBMCs, taken from the stem cell graft. DNA of the CDR3: TGTGCCAGCAGTTTAGGCGACCCGGGGCAGGTGACAGGGGAGCAGTTCTTC. Its protein product is CASSLGDPGQVTGEQFF.